These 21 T cell receptor beta chains originate from one sample sequenced in a study of T cells in Graves' hyperthyroidism and ophthalmopathy. Amplified regions were TCR beta CDR3 sequences from RNA transcripts. HTBI primers were used for first-round RT-PCR of the TCR CDR3. TCRdb passed the multiplex PCR reads through MiXCR, listing each CDR3 protein once. This table holds around 300,000 distinct CDR3 sequences, 11% to 15% found once. The sample taken for sequencing was blood. Source of these receptors: a woman between 25 and 40 years old with Graves' hyperthyroidism.

This clonotype was seen only a few times. The chain uses TRBV6-1 and TRBJ2-7, with D possibly being TRBD1 (5 bases). V shed 6 bases and J shed 1 base, with 13 bases lying between them. The CDR3 length is 14 residues. The germline gives CDR1 MNHNS, CDR2 SASEGT. The CDR3 DNA follows: TGTGCCAGCAGAACGGACACAGCATCCTACGAGCAGTACTTC. Residues: CASRTDTASYEQYF.

The chain links TRBV19 to TRBJ1-5; D is uncertain. V dropped 8 bases and J dropped 0 bases, with 11 bases sitting between them. Germline loops: CDR1 LNHDA, CDR2 SQIVND (reference sequence). The CDR3 is 14 residues long. CDR3 region: CASARDHSNQPQHF. The CDR3 DNA reads as TGTGCCAGTGCGCGGGATCATAGCAATCAGCCCCAGCATTTT.

The sample holds many counts of this clonotype. This chain uses TRBV20-1 with TRBJ2-3, with 14 bases lining up with TRBD2. CDR3 length equals 13 residues. Germline lookup yields CDR1 DFQATT and CDR2 SNEGSKA (reference sequence). Trimming cost V 8 bases and J 7 bases; bases outside gene matches: 5. CDR3 bases: TGCAGTACGAGACTAGCGGGAGGGCATACGCAGTATTTT. Translating it yields CSTRLAGGHTQYF.

The sample holds a few counts of this clonotype. This chain uses TRBV7-6 with TRBJ2-7; TRBD1 matches 9 bases. The CDR3 sequence is 15 residues long. V trimming: 5 bases; J trimming: 4 bases; junction bases outside the gene matches: 9. CDR1 SGHVS and CDR2 FNYEAQ come from the germline V gene. For the CDR3, the DNA is TGTGCCAGCAGCCCCCAGGGACAGGGAGCGTACGAGCAGTACTTC. Translating it yields CASSPQGQGAYEQYF.

This clonotype was detected ten times or more. The chain recombines TRBV11-1 with TRBJ1-3, with D hard to call. The germline V and J ends were trimmed by 5 bases and 1 base, with 6 bases remaining between them. This CDR3 is built from 13 residues. The V gene's germline CDR1 is SGHAT and CDR2 FQDESV (reference sequence). The CDR3 DNA reads as TGTGCCAGCAGCAGCACGTCTGGAAACACCATATATTTT. Amino acid sequence: CASSSTSGNTIYF.

The chain carries TRBV7-8 and TRBJ1-6, with D possibly TRBD1 on 5 matching bases. Trimming stripped 3 bases from V and 10 bases from J, with 10 bases between. Germline-derived CDR1 and CDR2 are SGHVS and FQNEAQ. This CDR3 is built from 13 residues. CDR3 residues: CASSFRQTSPLHF. The CDR3 DNA reads TGTGCCAGCAGCTTTAGACAGACATCACCCCTCCACTTT.

This clonotype was seen more than once but under ten times. The CDR3 spells CATLTGANQPQHF. The CDR3 DNA is TGTGCCACCTTGACAGGGGCCAATCAGCCCCAGCATTTT. The chain uses TRBV6-1 and TRBJ1-5; 8 nucleotides align to TRBD1. The germline CDR1 and CDR2 sequences are MNHNS and SASEGT. The CDR3 length is 13 residues. The V segment lost 10 bases and the J segment 3 bases; nucleotides outside the gene matches: 5.

The CDR3 region has the DNA TGTGCCAGCAGCTTCGGGACACTCTACGAGCAGTACTTC. Translation: CASSFGTLYEQYF. The V gene is TRBV7-8, the J gene TRBJ2-7, with D perhaps TRBD1 (6 bases). The V gene lost 3 bases and the J gene lost 3 bases, with 9 bases spanning the gap. This CDR3 comprises 13 residues. The germline gives CDR1 SGHVS, CDR2 FQNEAQ. The full variable domain, its missing parts supplied by reference TRBV7-8 and TRBJ2-7, is GAGVSQSPRYKVAKRGQDVALRCDPISGHVSLFWYQQALGQGPEFLTYFQNEAQLDKSGLPSDRFFAERPEGSVSTLKIQRTQQEDSAVYLCASSFGTLYEQYFGPGTRLTVT.

Of note for this clonotype: The junction shows a germline mismatch at one end, possibly a read error. The chain employs TRBV6-1 and TRBJ1-4, with a weak D call TRBD1 (5 bases). CDR1 is MNHNS and CDR2 is SASEGT in the germline V gene. This CDR3 is built from 16 residues. CDR3 loop: CASRQYSGTTREKPFF. The CDR3 nucleotides are TGTGCCAGCAGACAGTACTCCGGGACGACTCGGGAAAAACCGTTTTTT.

This clonotype was observed many times. This chain joins TRBV12-3 or TRBV12-4 and TRBJ2-7; D not certain. Trimming stripped 1 base from V and 7 bases from J, with 5 bases between. The CDR3 runs to 11 residues. Here the CDR3 DNA reads TGTGCCAGCAGTTTAGAACGAGAGCAGTACTTC. Translating it yields CASSLEREQYF.

The table lists this clonotype with many counts. The J gene is TRBJ2-2, the V gene TRBV12-3 or TRBV12-4, with D perhaps matching TRBD1 (5 bases). Trimming removed 6 bases from V and 4 bases from J, with 18 bases in between. The CDR3 has 16 residues. The CDR3 is CASSHKYMTVTGELFF. As DNA, the CDR3 is TGTGCCAGCAGCCATAAGTACATGACAGTCACCGGGGAGCTGTTTTTT.

This clonotype has a count of ten or more. V and J are TRBV11-2 and TRBJ2-5; no clear D. In germline, CDR1 is SGHAT, CDR2 FQNNGV. The CDR3 covers 13 residues. The V gene lost 8 bases and the J gene lost 1 base, with 11 bases spanning the gap. This CDR3 is CASGGWSQETQYF. In nucleotides, the CDR3 is TGTGCCAGCGGTGGGTGGTCCCAAGAGACCCAGTACTTC.

The chain links TRBV30 to TRBJ2-7; weak D call: TRBD1 (8 bases). The CDR3 length is 12 residues. Per the germline V gene, CDR1 is GTSNPN and CDR2 is SVGIG (reference sequence). Trimming pared 5 bases from V and 6 bases from J, leaving 14 bases between. CDR3 sequence reads: CAWATGGGEQYF. DNA for the CDR3: TGTGCCTGGGCTACAGGGGGGGGCGAGCAGTACTTC.

This clonotype was observed a handful of times. The J gene is TRBJ2-1, the V gene TRBV20-1; 10 nucleotides match TRBD2. Germline assignment: CDR1 DFQATT and CDR2 SNEGSKA (reference sequence). The trim removed 3 bases at V and 1 base at J, leaving 3 bases unmatched. The CDR3 covers 15 residues. The CDR3 DNA sequence: TGCAGTGCTAGGTCGACTAGCGGGTCCTACAATGAGCAGTTCTTC. Its translation is CSARSTSGSYNEQFF.

This clonotype occurred many times. The chain links TRBV28 to TRBJ2-3; TRBD2 agrees at 7 bases. The CDR3 sequence is 17 residues long. Germline CDR1 MDHEN, CDR2 SYDVKM. V shed 8 bases and J 6 bases; nucleotides not matched to a gene: 20. CDR3 sequence reads: CASDRRAGVFFPDTQYF. CDR3 DNA: TGTGCCAGCGACCGTAGGGCGGGAGTGTTTTTTCCGGATACGCAGTATTTT.

This clonotype was counted at least ten times. The rearrangement links TRBV28 to TRBJ2-7; perhaps TRBD2 as D (6 bases). V lost 5 bases, J lost 4 bases, and 21 bases lay in between. The V gene's germline CDR1 is MDHEN and CDR2 SYDVKM. The CDR3 runs 16 residues. The CDR3 DNA reads TGTGCCAGCAGTCCCGGAGGGATAGCGGCGTTTTACGAGCAGTACTTC. Its protein product is CASSPGGIAAFYEQYF.

This clonotype was found a few times. CDR3 nucleotide sequence: TGCAGCGTTGAAGATGGGGAAACTAACTATGGCTACACCTTC. Residues: CSVEDGETNYGYTF. This chain connects TRBV29-1 to TRBJ1-2; no firm D call. Between the trimmed V and J ends, which lost 0 bases and 0 bases, there was a span of 8 bases. This CDR3 has 14 residues. Germline CDR1 reads SQVTM; CDR2 reads ANQGSEA.

The V and J genes are TRBV10-3 and TRBJ2-7; 9 positions agree with TRBD2. The V segment lost 10 bases and the J segment 7 bases; nucleotides outside the gene matches: 11. Germline CDR1 reads ENHRY; CDR2 reads SYGVKD. CDR3 length: 13 amino acids. The DNA for the CDR3 is TGTGCCACCATAGATAGCGGGAGAAGTGAGCAGTACTTC. Translating it yields CATIDSGRSEQYF.

The V gene is TRBV11-2, the J gene TRBJ2-5; tentative D call: TRBD2 (5 bases). Germline CDR1 and CDR2: SGHAT and FQNNGV. V was clipped by 3 bases and J by 1 base, with 18 bases between them. CDR3 length: 17 residues. This CDR3 is CASSFNWPLRGQETQYF. In DNA, the CDR3 is TGTGCCAGCAGCTTCAATTGGCCCCTCCGGGGCCAAGAGACCCAGTACTTC.

To note about this clonotype: A read error is possible here, since a much larger clone lies one base away. The rearrangement joins TRBV3-1 to TRBJ1-2, with D possibly TRBD1 on 5 matching bases. V lost 4 bases and J lost 9, with 21 bases in between. The CDR3 loop spans 15 amino acids. Germline loops: CDR1 LGHDT, CDR2 YNNKEL (reference sequence). The CDR3 reads CASSPTGGATYCYTF. The CDR3 DNA sequence: TGTGCCAGCAGCCCAACCGGAGGGGCGACTTATTGCTACACCTTC.

This sequence joins TRBV7-6 and TRBJ2-3; 12 bases are a match to TRBD1. This CDR3 spans 16 amino acids. V shed 0 bases, J shed 4 bases, and the junction held 2 bases outside the gene matches. Germline V gene data show CDR1 as SGHVS and CDR2 as FNYEAQ. The CDR3 region is CASSLARDRGPDTQYF. In DNA, the CDR3 is TGTGCCAGCAGCTTAGCGAGGGACAGGGGGCCAGATACGCAGTATTTT.